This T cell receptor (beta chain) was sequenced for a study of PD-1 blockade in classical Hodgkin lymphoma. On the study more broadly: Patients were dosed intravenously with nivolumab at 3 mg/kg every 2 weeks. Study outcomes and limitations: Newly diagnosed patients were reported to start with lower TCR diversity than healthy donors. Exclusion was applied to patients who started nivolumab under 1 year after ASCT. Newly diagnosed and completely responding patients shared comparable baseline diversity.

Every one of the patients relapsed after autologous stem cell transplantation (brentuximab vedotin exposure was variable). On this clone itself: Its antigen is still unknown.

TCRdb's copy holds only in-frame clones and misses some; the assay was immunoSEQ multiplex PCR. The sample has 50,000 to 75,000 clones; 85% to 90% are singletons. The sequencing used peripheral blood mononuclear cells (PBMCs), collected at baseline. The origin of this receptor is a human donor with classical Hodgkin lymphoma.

DNA for the CDR3: TGTGCCAGCAGCTTAGGGACTAGCGGGGATGAGCAGTTCTTC. It yields the protein CASSLGTSGDEQFF. The V call is TRBV11-3, the J call TRBJ2-1; 12 nucleotides align to TRBD2. Germline V gene sequence: CDR1 SGHNT, CDR2 YENEEA. The junction had 0 bases not matched to a gene; V was cut back by 1 base and J by 8 bases. The CDR3 sequence is 14 residues long.